This TCR beta chain was recovered during a study of blood T cells in healthy people across ages. Alongside a J-beta primer mix, a sample-barcoded 5' primer served in a second PCR lasting roughly 7 to 11 cycles. All cDNA molecules were each tagged by a template-switch adaptor with 12 random nucleotides. MiXCR, applied by TCRdb to the 5' RACE reads, yields one record per CDR3 protein. The sample lists more than 600,000 distinct CDR3 sequences; 20% to 25% were seen once. The CDR3 is 13 residues long. Looked up from germline, CDR1 is SQVTM and CDR2 is ANQGSEA. This clonotype was found a few times. The sample also formed part of further work on T cells of mothers and their children.

This sequence was found in a boy aged 5-17 years in good health. The sample comprised blood. J is TRBJ2-5 and V is TRBV29-1, with TRBD2 as a possible D gene (6 bases). The J call may be incorrect, as the DNA end agrees better with TRBJ2-7. The CDR3 DNA sequence: TGCAGCGCCGCCGGGACTGGACCCTACGAGCAGTACTTC. Amino acids: CSAAGTGPYEQYF.